The 27 T cell receptor beta chains below all came from one sample that was sequenced in a study of shared clonotypes between healthy human individuals. Data came from immunoSEQ multiplex PCR; TCRdb stores just in-frame clones and leaves some out. This sample has under 1,100,000 clones, with around 74% found just once. The sequenced material came from memory CD4+ T cells sorted from blood. Subset denoted: CD45RA-negative fraction. All receptors derive from a man aged 18 to 29 in good health.

The V gene is TRBV5-1, the J gene TRBJ2-3; the D is unclear. The germline V and J ends were trimmed by 2 bases and 0 bases, with 10 bases remaining between them. This CDR3 is built from 15 residues. Germline CDR1 SGHRS, CDR2 YFSETQ. The chain's CDR3 is CASSLSHASTDTQYF. The DNA of the CDR3 is TGCGCCAGCAGCTTATCACATGCTAGCACAGATACGCAGTATTTT.

In nucleotides, the CDR3 is TGTGCCAGCACCGGGGCGCGGTACGAGCAGTACTTC. Amino acid sequence: CASTGARYEQYF. The chain recombines TRBV6-5 with TRBJ2-7, with D perhaps TRBD1 or TRBD2 (5 bases each). In germline, CDR1 is MNHEY, CDR2 SVGAGI. The CDR3 runs to 12 residues. V was trimmed by 7 bases and J by 4 bases, leaving 11 bases between them.

This sequence joins TRBV6-5 and TRBJ1-5, with TRBD1 identical over 7 bases. The CDR3 totals 14 residues. Germline assignment: CDR1 MNHEY and CDR2 SVGAGI. With V trimmed by 4 bases and J by 7 bases, 7 bases remained unmatched. CDR3 in amino acids: CASSSTGLGQPQHF. In DNA form, the CDR3 reads TGTGCCAGCAGTTCGACAGGGCTTGGGCAGCCCCAGCATTTT.

The gene calls are TRBV27 and TRBJ2-5, with D possibly called TRBD1 or TRBD2 (5 bases each). V lost 5 bases to trimming and J lost 5 bases, with 15 bases between them. The germline gives CDR1 MNHEY, CDR2 SMNVEV (reference sequence). The CDR3 length is 14 residues. The CDR3 DNA reads as TGTGCCAGCAGTGCCGGGACCCTAGGGGAGACCCAGTACTTC. Protein product: CASSAGTLGETQYF.

The chain has TRBV29-1 and TRBJ1-2, with D possibly being TRBD1 (5 bases). Between the trimmed V and J ends, which lost 4 bases and 4 bases, there was a span of 13 bases. Per the germline V gene, CDR1 is SQVTM and CDR2 is ANQGSEA. The CDR3 contains 13 residues. The CDR3: CSVAMGQGYGYTF. The CDR3 DNA follows: TGCAGCGTTGCCATGGGGCAAGGCTATGGCTACACCTTC.

As regards this clone: The sample carries other DNA sequences with the same CDR3. The rearrangement joins TRBV9 to TRBJ2-7, with 8 bases matching TRBD2. The CDR3 is 14 residues long. V lost 2 bases to trimming and J lost 2 bases; unmatched junction nucleotides: 3. Germline V gives CDR1 SGDLS, CDR2 YYNGEE. The CDR3, as DNA: TGTGCCAGCAGCGTCCGAGCGGGGGCCTACGAGCAGTACTTC. It specifies CASSVRAGAYEQYF.

The sample holds a few counts of this clone. The chain recombines TRBV5-1 with TRBJ1-6; 8 nucleotides match TRBD1. Germline V CDR1 and CDR2: SGHRS, YFSETQ. J was trimmed by 9 bases and V by 4 bases; bases with no gene match: 9. The CDR3 is 15 amino acids. CDR3: CASSDGQGVGSPLHF. CDR3 nucleotides: TGCGCCAGCAGCGACGGACAGGGCGTCGGTTCACCCCTCCACTTT.

The CDR3 sequence is CASSIGGGDQPQHF. The CDR3 DNA follows: TGTGCCAGTAGTATAGGGGGCGGCGATCAGCCCCAGCATTTT. V gene TRBV19 combines with J gene TRBJ1-5; a possible D gene is TRBD1 (5 bases). CDR1 and CDR2 from the germline V gene are LNHDA and SQIVND (reference sequence). This CDR3 is 14 amino acids long. The V and J ends lost 1 base and 5 bases respectively, with 9 bases between them.

The sample holds one count of this clone. This chain joins TRBV6-5 and TRBJ1-2; perhaps TRBD1 as D (5 bases). Looked up from germline, CDR1 is MNHEY and CDR2 is SVGAGI. V was pared by 6 bases and J by 4 bases, with 18 bases between. There are 15 residues in the CDR3. The CDR3 region has the DNA TGTGCCAGCAGCTTAATGGAGGCGGGGCGCTATGGCTACACCTTC. This codes for CASSLMEAGRYGYTF.

This clone has only a few counts. This chain uses TRBV2 with TRBJ1-5; perhaps TRBD1 as D (6 bases). Germline assignment: CDR1 SNHLY and CDR2 FYNNEI. The length of the CDR3 is 16 residues. The V end lost 5 bases, the J end lost 0 bases, and 14 bases lay between the germline ends. Here the CDR3 reads CASSSQGLGSNQPQHF. The CDR3 DNA sequence: TGTGCCAGCAGTAGTCAGGGGCTAGGTAGCAATCAGCCCCAGCATTTT. The complete variable domain, with remaining parts taken from reference TRBV2 and TRBJ1-5, reads EPEVTQTPSHQVTQMGQEVILRCVPISNHLYFYWYRQILGQKVEFLVSFYNNEISEKSEIFDDQFSVERPDGSNFTLKIRSTKLEDSAMYFCASSSQGLGSNQPQHFGDGTRLSIL.

The chain has TRBV25-1 and TRBJ2-7; 9 nucleotides agree with TRBD1. V trimming: 6 bases; J trimming: 6 bases; junction bases outside the gene matches: 6. CDR1 is MGHDK, CDR2 SYGVNS, per germline. The CDR3 sequence is 13 residues long. The CDR3 spells CASRRQDRGEQYF. CDR3 nucleotides: TGTGCCAGCAGGCGCCAGGACAGGGGCGAGCAGTACTTC.

The chain employs TRBV11-2 and TRBJ2-5; TRBD2 is a possible D gene (6 bases). The CDR3 totals 15 residues. Trimming took off 1 base at V and 6 bases at J, with 15 bases between the two ends. Germline loops: CDR1 SGHAT, CDR2 FQNNGV. CDR3 sequence (DNA): TGTGCCAGCAGCTTAGTTCCGGGACGGGAGCAGACCCAGTACTTC. Translated, it gives CASSLVPGREQTQYF.

This chain links TRBV29-1 with TRBJ1-5; 9 bases line up with TRBD1. V lost 4 bases to trimming and J lost 6 bases; unmatched junction nucleotides: 13. In germline, CDR1 is SQVTM, CDR2 ANQGSEA. The CDR3 extends over 16 amino acids. The CDR3 DNA follows: TGCAGCGTTGTTGTGTCGGGACAGGGCTTCTCTCAGCCCCAGCATTTT. It translates to CSVVVSGQGFSQPQHF.

CDR3 bases: TGTGCTAGTGGTTTATATTGGGGTACAACGGGGGAGAGTGACCCTTTTAATTCACCCCTCCACTTT. Its protein is CASGLYWGTTGESDPFNSPLHF. The chain combines TRBV12-5 with TRBJ1-6; TRBD1 might be the D (5 bases). CDR3 length equals 22 residues. The germline CDR1 and CDR2 sequences are LGHNT and FRNRAP. V shed 3 bases and J shed 6 bases, with 33 bases lying between them.

V is TRBV5-1 and J is TRBJ2-3; D unresolved. Germline lookup yields CDR1 SGHRS and CDR2 YFSETQ. There are 13 residues in the CDR3. V was pared by 0 bases and J by 7 bases, with 9 bases between. In DNA form, the CDR3 reads TGCGCCAGCAGCTTGGGTCCGTCAAATACGCAGTATTTT. Residues: CASSLGPSNTQYF.

To note about this clone: Relative to the germline gene, one junction end is altered; a read error may explain this. The V and J genes are TRBV7-7 and TRBJ2-3, with 11 positions matching TRBD2. Germline V CDR1 and CDR2: SSHAT, FNYEAQ (reference sequence). This CDR3 has 15 amino acids. CDR3 in DNA: TGTGCTAGCAGCTTAGCGGGAGGGCCAACAGATACGCAGTATTTT. It is translated as CASSLAGGPTDTQYF.

The J gene is TRBJ1-2, the V gene TRBV7-2; maybe TRBD1 (6 bases). The CDR3 sequence is 14 residues long. The V end was cut by 6 bases, the J end by 4 bases, with 15 bases between. The germline V gene encodes CDR1 SGHTA and CDR2 FQGNSA. The CDR3 DNA follows: TGTGCCAGCAGGAGAGAGGGGGGGACCTATGGCTACACCTTC. Amino acid sequence: CASRREGGTYGYTF.

This clone was detected only a few times. The rearrangement joins TRBV5-6 to TRBJ1-6, with D possibly TRBD1 on 5 matching bases. V gave up 1 base and J gave up 8 bases, with 13 bases separating them. Germline values: CDR1 SGHDT, CDR2 YYEEEE. The CDR3 spans 15 residues. CDR3 in DNA: TGTGCCAGCAGCTTGCGGCAAGGGGATCATTCACCCCTCCACTTT. This sequence encodes CASSLRQGDHSPLHF.

The chain couples TRBV18 to TRBJ2-2; the D gene could be TRBD1 or TRBD2 (7 bases each). The CDR3 is 15 residues long. V was shortened by 0 bases and J by 6 bases, with 11 bases between the two germline ends. Per germline, CDR1 KGHSH and CDR2 LQKENI. CDR3 residues: CASSPPTGRAGELFF. For the CDR3, the DNA is TGTGCCAGCTCACCACCGACAGGGAGGGCCGGGGAGCTGTTTTTT.

This clone was seen a single time. The rearrangement uses TRBV11-3 and TRBJ2-7, with unresolved D. Germline values: CDR1 SGHNT, CDR2 YENEEA. Trimming left V 1 base short and J 1 base short, with 8 bases between. This CDR3 has 14 residues. The CDR3 DNA follows: TGTGCCAGCAGCTTAGGACATTCATCCTACGAGCAGTACTTC. Protein product: CASSLGHSSYEQYF.

This clone was observed a handful of times. The rearrangement links TRBV28 to TRBJ1-2, with D possibly being TRBD1 (6 bases). V shed 4 bases and J shed 4 bases, with 13 bases lying between them. The V gene's germline CDR1 is MDHEN and CDR2 SYDVKM. CDR3 length: 14 amino acids. The CDR3 spells CASSSTGFGYGYTF. CDR3 sequence (DNA): TGTGCCAGCAGTTCTACAGGGTTCGGCTATGGCTACACCTTC.

The chain combines TRBV28 with TRBJ2-4, with TRBD1 identical over 7 bases. V dropped 7 bases and J dropped 4; count of bases not matched to a gene: 1. Germline lookup yields CDR1 MDHEN and CDR2 SYDVKM. The length of the CDR3 is 12 residues. The CDR3 region is CASMGQKNIQYF. In nucleotides, the CDR3 is TGTGCCAGCATGGGACAGAAAAACATTCAGTACTTC.

The chain couples TRBV5-1 to TRBJ2-1; D unclear. V was shortened by 5 bases and J by 5 bases, with 11 bases between the two germline ends. The CDR3 covers 13 residues. Germline values: CDR1 SGHRS, CDR2 YFSETQ. This CDR3 is CASRSRSDNEQFF. The CDR3 DNA is TGCGCCAGCAGGTCTCGGAGCGACAATGAGCAGTTCTTC.

V gene TRBV7-2 combines with J gene TRBJ2-1, with TRBD2 matching over 11 bases. The CDR3 is 15 amino acids. Trimming at V came to 1 base and at J to 12 bases, leaving 8 bases not matched to a gene. Germline V gene lookup returns CDR1 SGHTA and CDR2 FQGNSA. The CDR3: CASSLVLAGGGSQFF. In DNA form, the CDR3 reads TGTGCCAGCAGCTTAGTCCTAGCGGGGGGCGGGTCGCAGTTCTTC.

This clone was observed a single time. The V and J genes are TRBV7-2 and TRBJ2-5; D not resolved. V lost 1 base to trimming and J lost 2 bases, with 14 bases between them. Per germline, CDR1 SGHTA and CDR2 FQGNSA. The CDR3 covers 16 residues. DNA of the CDR3: TGTGCCAGCAGCTTAGAAGGTGCTGGGTCTCAAGAGACCCAGTACTTC. It codes for CASSLEGAGSQETQYF.

This clone was seen a few times. The chain has TRBV6-5 and TRBJ1-1, with TRBD1 identical over 10 bases. The trim removed 7 bases at V and 11 bases at J, leaving 16 bases unmatched. The germline CDR1 and CDR2 sequences are MNHEY and SVGAGI. The CDR3 contains 15 residues. For the CDR3, the DNA is TGTGCCAGCACCGCCCCGGGACAGGGGTCTTCTGGGGCTTTCTTT. The encoded protein is CASTAPGQGSSGAFF.

This chain links TRBV11-2 with TRBJ1-1; D ambiguous. V was shortened by 4 bases and J by 2 bases, with 11 bases between the two germline ends. The CDR3 length is 14 residues. Germline loops: CDR1 SGHAT, CDR2 FQNNGV. The CDR3 coding sequence is TGTGCCAGCAGCTCAGTTGGGGTAAACACTGAAGCTTTCTTT. As protein: CASSSVGVNTEAFF.